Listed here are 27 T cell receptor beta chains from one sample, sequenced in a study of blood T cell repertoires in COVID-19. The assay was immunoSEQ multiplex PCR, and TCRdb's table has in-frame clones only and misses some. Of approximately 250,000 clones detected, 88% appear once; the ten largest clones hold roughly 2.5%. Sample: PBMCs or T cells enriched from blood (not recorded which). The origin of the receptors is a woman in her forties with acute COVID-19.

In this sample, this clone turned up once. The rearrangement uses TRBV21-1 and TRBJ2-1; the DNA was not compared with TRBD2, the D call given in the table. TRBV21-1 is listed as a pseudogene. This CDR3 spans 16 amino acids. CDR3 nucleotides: TGTGCCAGCAGCAAATACACAGCGGGCGTCTTAGAGGCGCAGTTCTTC. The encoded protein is CASSKYTAGVLEAQFF.

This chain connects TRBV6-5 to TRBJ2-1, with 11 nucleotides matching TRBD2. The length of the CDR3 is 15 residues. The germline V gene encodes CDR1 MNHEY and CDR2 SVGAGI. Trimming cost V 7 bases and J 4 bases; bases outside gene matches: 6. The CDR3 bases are TGTGCCAGCAAGGGTAGACTAGCGGGGTACAATGAGCAGTTCTTC. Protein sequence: CASKGRLAGYNEQFF.

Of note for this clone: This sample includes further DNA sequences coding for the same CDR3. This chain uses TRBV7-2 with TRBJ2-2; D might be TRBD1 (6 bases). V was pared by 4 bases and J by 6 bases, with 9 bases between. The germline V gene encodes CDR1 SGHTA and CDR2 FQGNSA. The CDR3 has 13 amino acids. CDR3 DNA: TGTGCCAGCAGCTCTCAGGGGCCCGGGGAGCTGTTTTTT. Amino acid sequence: CASSSQGPGELFF.

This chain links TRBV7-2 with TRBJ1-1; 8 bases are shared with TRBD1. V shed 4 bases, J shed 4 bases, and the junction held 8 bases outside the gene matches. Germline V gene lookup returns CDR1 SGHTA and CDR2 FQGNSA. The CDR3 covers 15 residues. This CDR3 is CASSSQGASGTEAFF. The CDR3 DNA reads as TGTGCCAGCAGCTCCCAGGGGGCTAGCGGCACTGAAGCTTTCTTT.

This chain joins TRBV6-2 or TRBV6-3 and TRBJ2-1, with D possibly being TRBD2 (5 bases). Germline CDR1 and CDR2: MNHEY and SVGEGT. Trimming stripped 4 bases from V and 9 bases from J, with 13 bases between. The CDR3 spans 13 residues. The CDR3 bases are TGTGCCAGCAGTTCGACTACCCTGACTGAGCAGTTCTTC. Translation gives CASSSTTLTEQFF.

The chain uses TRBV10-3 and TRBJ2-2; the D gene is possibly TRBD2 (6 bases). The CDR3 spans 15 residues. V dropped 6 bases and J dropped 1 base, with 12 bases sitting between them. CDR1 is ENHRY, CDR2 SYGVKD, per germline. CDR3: CAISGGPGNTGELFF. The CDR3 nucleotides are TGTGCCATCAGCGGGGGACCCGGGAACACCGGGGAGCTGTTTTTT.

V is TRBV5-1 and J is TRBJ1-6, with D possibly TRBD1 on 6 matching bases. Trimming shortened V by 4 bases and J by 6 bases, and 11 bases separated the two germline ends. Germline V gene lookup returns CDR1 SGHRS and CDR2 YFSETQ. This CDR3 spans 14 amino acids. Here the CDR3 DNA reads TGCGCCAGCAGCCCCAGGGGAACTAATTCACCCCTCCACTTT. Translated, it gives CASSPRGTNSPLHF.

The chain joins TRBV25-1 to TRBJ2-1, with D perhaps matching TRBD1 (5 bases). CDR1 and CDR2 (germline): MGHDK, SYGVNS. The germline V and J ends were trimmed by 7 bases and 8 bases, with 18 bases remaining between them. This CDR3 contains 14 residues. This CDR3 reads CASKASGAGHEQFF. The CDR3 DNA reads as TGTGCCAGCAAGGCGAGTGGGGCAGGGCATGAGCAGTTCTTC.

This CDR3 reads CASSTGLKTEAFF. CDR3 DNA sequence: TGTGCCAGTAGTACAGGGCTTAAAACTGAAGCTTTCTTT. The V and J genes are TRBV19 and TRBJ1-1; tentatively, D is TRBD1 (5 bases). Trimming cost V 4 bases and J 5 bases, with 11 bases left between them. The V gene's germline CDR1 is LNHDA and CDR2 SQIVND (reference sequence). There are 13 residues in the CDR3.

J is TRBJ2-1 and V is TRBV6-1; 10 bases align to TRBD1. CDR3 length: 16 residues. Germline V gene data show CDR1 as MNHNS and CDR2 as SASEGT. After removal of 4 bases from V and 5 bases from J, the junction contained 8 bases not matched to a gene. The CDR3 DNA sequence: TGTGCCAGCAGTGCCCCCGGGACAGGGGTAAACAATGAGCAGTTCTTC. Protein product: CASSAPGTGVNNEQFF.

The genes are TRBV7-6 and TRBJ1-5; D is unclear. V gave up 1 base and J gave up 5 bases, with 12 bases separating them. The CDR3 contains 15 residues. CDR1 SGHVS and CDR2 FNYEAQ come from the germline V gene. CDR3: CASSLDFPLDQPQHF. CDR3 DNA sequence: TGTGCCAGCAGCTTAGATTTTCCTCTAGATCAGCCCCAGCATTTT.

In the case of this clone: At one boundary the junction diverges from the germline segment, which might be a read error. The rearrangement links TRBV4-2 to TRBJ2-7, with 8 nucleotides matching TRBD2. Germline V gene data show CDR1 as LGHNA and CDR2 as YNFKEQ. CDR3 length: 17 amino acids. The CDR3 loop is CASSKDPTRGVKYEQYF. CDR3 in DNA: TGTGCCAGCAGCAAAGATCCCACGCGGGGGGTCAAATACGAGCAGTACTTC.

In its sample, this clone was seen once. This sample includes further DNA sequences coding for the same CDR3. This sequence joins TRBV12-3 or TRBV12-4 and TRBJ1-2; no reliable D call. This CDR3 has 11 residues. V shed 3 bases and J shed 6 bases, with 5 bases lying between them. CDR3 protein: CASSLRDGYTF. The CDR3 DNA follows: TGTGCCAGCAGTTTGCGAGATGGCTACACCTTC.

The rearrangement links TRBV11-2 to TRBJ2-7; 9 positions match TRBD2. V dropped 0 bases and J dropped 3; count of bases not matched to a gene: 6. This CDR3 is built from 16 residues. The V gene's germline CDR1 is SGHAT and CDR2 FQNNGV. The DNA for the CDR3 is TGTGCCAGCAGCTTAGACTTAGCGGGGGATTACTACGAGCAGTACTTC. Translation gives CASSLDLAGDYYEQYF.

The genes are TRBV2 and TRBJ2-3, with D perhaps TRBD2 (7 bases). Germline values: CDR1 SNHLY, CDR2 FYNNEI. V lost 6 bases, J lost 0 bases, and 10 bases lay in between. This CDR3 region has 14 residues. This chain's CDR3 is CASRRGASTDTQYF. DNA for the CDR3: TGTGCCAGCAGACGGGGGGCTAGCACAGATACGCAGTATTTT.

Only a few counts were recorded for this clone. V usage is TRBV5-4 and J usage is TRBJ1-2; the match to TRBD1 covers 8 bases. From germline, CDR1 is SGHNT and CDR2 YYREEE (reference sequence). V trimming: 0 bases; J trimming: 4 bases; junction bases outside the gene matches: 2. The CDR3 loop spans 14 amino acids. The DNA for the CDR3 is TGTGCCAGCAGCTTGGGACAGGGGAGCTATGGCTACACCTTC. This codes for CASSLGQGSYGYTF.

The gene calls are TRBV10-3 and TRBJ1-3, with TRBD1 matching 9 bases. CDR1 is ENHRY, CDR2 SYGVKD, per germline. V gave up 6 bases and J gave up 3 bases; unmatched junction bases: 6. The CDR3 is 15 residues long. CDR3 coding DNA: TGTGCCATCAGAACTACAGGGGGCGATGGAAACACCATATATTTT. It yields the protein CAIRTTGGDGNTIYF.

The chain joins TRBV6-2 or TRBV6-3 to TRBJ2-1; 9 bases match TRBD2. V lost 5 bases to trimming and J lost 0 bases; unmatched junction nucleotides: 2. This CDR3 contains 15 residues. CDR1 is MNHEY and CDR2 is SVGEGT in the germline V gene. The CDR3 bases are TGTGCCAGCAGTAAGCGGGGGGTCTCCTACAATGAGCAGTTCTTC. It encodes CASSKRGVSYNEQFF.

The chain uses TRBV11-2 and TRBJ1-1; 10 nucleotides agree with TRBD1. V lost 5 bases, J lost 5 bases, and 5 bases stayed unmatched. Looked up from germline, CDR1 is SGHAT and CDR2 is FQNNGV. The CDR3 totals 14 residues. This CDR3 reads CASSPGTGETEAFF. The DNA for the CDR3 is TGTGCCAGCAGCCCCGGGACAGGGGAAACTGAAGCTTTCTTT.

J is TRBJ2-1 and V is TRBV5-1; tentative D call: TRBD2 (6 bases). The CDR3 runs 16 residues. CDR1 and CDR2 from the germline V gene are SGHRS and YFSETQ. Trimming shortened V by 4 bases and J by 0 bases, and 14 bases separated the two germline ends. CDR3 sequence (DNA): TGCGCCAGCAGCGCCAAACGGGGGAGCTCCTACAATGAGCAGTTCTTC. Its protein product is CASSAKRGSSYNEQFF.

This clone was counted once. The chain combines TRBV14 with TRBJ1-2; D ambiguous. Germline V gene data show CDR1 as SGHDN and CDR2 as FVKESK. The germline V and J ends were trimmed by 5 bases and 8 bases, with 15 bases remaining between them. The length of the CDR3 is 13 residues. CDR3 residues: CASSKGLNGGYTF. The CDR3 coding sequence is TGTGCCAGCAGCAAAGGACTTAATGGGGGCTACACCTTC.

DNA of the CDR3: TGTGCCAGCAGTTACTTGGGAGATGGCTACACCTTC. Its translation is CASSYLGDGYTF. V is TRBV6-2 or TRBV6-3 and J is TRBJ1-2, with D unclear. Germline V lookup: CDR1 MNHEY, CDR2 SVGEGT. This CDR3 comprises 12 residues. Trimming removed 1 base at V and 6 bases at J, with 6 bases between.

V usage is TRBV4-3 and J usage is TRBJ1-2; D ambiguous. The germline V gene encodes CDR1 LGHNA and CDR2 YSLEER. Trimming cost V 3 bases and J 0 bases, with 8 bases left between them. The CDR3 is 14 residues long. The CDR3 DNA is TGCGCCAGCAGCCAGGCAGGTTCTAACTATGGCTACACCTTC. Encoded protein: CASSQAGSNYGYTF.

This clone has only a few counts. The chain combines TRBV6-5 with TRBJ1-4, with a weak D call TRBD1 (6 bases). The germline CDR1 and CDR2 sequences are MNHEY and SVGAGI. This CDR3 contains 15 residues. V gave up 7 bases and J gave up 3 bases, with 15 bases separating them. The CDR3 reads CASTGWGRANEKLFF. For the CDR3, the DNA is TGTGCCAGCACTGGCTGGGGGCGAGCTAATGAAAAACTGTTTTTT.

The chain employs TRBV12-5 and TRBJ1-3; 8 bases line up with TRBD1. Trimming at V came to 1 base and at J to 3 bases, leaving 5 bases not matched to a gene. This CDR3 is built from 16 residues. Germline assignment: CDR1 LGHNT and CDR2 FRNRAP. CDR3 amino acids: CASGLDPGGIGNTIYF. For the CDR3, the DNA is TGTGCTAGTGGTTTGGACCCAGGGGGCATTGGAAACACCATATATTTT.

The CDR3 nucleotides are TGCGCCAGCAGCCCCCTCACACAGAACACCGGGGAGCTGTTTTTT. The encoded protein is CASSPLTQNTGELFF. The chain uses TRBV5-1 and TRBJ2-2; D is uncertain. CDR1 and CDR2 from the germline V gene are SGHRS and YFSETQ. Trimming shortened V by 4 bases and J by 1 base, and 11 bases separated the two germline ends. The CDR3 length is 15 residues.

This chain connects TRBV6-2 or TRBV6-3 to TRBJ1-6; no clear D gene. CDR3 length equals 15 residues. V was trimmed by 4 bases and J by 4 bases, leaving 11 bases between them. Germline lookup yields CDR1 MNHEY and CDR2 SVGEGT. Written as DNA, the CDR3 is TGTGCCAGCAGTTTTCGAACAGCTTATAATTCACCCCTCCACTTT. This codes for CASSFRTAYNSPLHF.